Described below is a single T cell receptor (beta chain) sequence and its context. Its antigen is not identified. It was with 60 Vbeta and 13 Jbeta primers that the PCR ran. Sequenced by immunoSEQ multiplex PCR; TCRdb stores in-frame clones only, minus some. This sample has over 150,000 clones; around 83% occur once, and the top ten carry more than 0.75%. This sample is drawn from a study of cytomegalovirus exposure and HLA in healthy donors. Study-wide results and caveats: Likely technical artifact: a cluster of highly shared sequence variants. Clonal expansion was found to be greater in HLA-associated TCR beta chains than in equally common others in a later analysis. It was 164 TCR beta chains that were listed as cytomegalovirus-associated.

V was pared by 7 bases and J by 3 bases, with 6 bases of the junction left unmatched. CDR3 size: 14 residues. Per germline, CDR1 ENHRY and CDR2 SYGVKD. The rearrangement joins TRBV10-3 to TRBJ2-1; 7 nucleotides line up with TRBD2. The TCR sequence derives from a girl aged 2 to 9 in good health and CMV-seropositive. Material: PBMCs. The CDR3: CAIKRAGVYNEQFF. CDR3 DNA: TGTGCCATCAAACGGGCGGGAGTCTACAATGAGCAGTTCTTC.